These 30 T cell receptor beta chains share one sample of origin, sequenced in a study of shared clonotypes between healthy human individuals. Using immunoSEQ multiplex PCR, the repertoire was profiled, and TCRdb retains in-frame clones only, with some absent. The table shows more than 1.2 million clones, with approximately 98.5% occurring only once. The sequencing sample was made of naive CD4+ T cells sorted from blood. Sample subset: CD45RA+ positively selected. These receptors originate from a man aged 25-45 years in good health.

V gene TRBV21-1 combines with J gene TRBJ2-7; the listed D gene, TRBD1, was not tested against the DNA. TRBV21-1 is described as a pseudogene. The CDR3 runs 18 residues. CDR3 bases: TGTGCCCGCCGGATTTGCCCGGACCTACAGGGCTCAAGAGGGGCCCAGTACTTC. This sequence encodes CARRICPDLQGSRGAQYF.

V is TRBV7-2 and J is TRBJ2-5; D remains unclear. Trimming took off 6 bases at V and 2 bases at J, with 7 bases between the two ends. This CDR3 region has 12 residues. Germline-derived CDR1 and CDR2 are SGHTA and FQGNSA. For the CDR3, the DNA is TGTGCCAGCAGGCATGATCAAGAGACCCAGTACTTC. It translates to CASRHDQETQYF. Variable domain in full (rest from reference TRBV7-2 and TRBJ2-5): GAGVSQSPSNKVTEKGKDVELRCDPISGHTALYWYRQSLGQGLEFLIYFQGNSAPDKSGLPSDRFSAERTGGSVSTLTIQRTQQEDSAVYLCASRHDQETQYFGPGTRLLVL.

On this clone: Other nucleotide sequences in the sample specify the same CDR3. The chain is built from TRBV28 and TRBJ2-7; D remains ambiguous. Germline V CDR1 and CDR2: MDHEN, SYDVKM. The CDR3 extends over 11 amino acids. The V and J ends lost 5 bases and 2 bases respectively, with 4 bases between them. CDR3 sequence reads: CASSSPYEQYF. The CDR3 DNA follows: TGTGCCAGCAGTAGTCCCTACGAGCAGTACTTC.

The gene calls are TRBV5-1 and TRBJ1-1; TRBD1 matches 7 bases. CDR1 SGHRS and CDR2 YFSETQ come from the germline V gene. Trimming removed 0 bases from V and 1 base from J; junction bases left unmatched: 15. The CDR3 loop spans 19 amino acids. The CDR3 nucleotides read TGCGCCAGCAGCTTGGCTGAGTTTAGGGGGCGGTTTACGAACACTGAAGCTTTCTTT. Residues: CASSLAEFRGRFTNTEAFF. Combining the CDR3 with reference TRBV5-1 and TRBJ1-1 gives the whole variable domain KAGVTQTPRYLIKTRGQQVTLSCSPISGHRSVSWYQQTPGQGLQFLFEYFSETQRNKGNFPGRFSGRQFSNSRSEMNVSTLELGDSALYLCASSLAEFRGRFTNTEAFFGQGTRLTVV.

As to this clone: Within the sample, other DNA sequences also encode this same CDR3. The chain links TRBV5-1 to TRBJ2-5, with TRBD2 as a possible D gene (6 bases). This CDR3 has 14 residues. Germline V CDR1 and CDR2: SGHRS, YFSETQ. The V gene lost 4 bases and the J gene lost 5 bases, with 15 bases spanning the gap. The CDR3 loop reads CASSLGGVRETQYF. As DNA, the CDR3 is TGCGCCAGCAGCCTCGGAGGGGTACGGGAGACCCAGTACTTC.

J is TRBJ1-4 and V is TRBV7-9; 7 positions agree with TRBD1. This CDR3 is built from 15 residues. V gave up 4 bases and J gave up 6 bases; unmatched junction bases: 8. CDR1 and CDR2 (germline): SEHNR, FQNEAQ (reference sequence). In DNA form, the CDR3 reads TGTGCCAGCAGCTCGTTTCAGGGGGGTGATGAAAAACTGTTTTTT. Amino acid sequence: CASSSFQGGDEKLFF.

CDR3 protein: CASSLLGGDQPQHF. CDR3 DNA sequence: TGTGCCAGCAGCCTTTTGGGGGGGGACCAGCCCCAGCATTTT. This chain uses TRBV5-5 with TRBJ1-5, with a weak D call TRBD1 (5 bases). Trimming left V 4 bases short and J 7 bases short, with 15 bases between. The germline V gene encodes CDR1 SGHKS and CDR2 YYEKEE (reference sequence). The CDR3 has 14 residues.

The chain has TRBV29-1 and TRBJ2-7, with D possibly called TRBD1 or TRBD2 (6 bases each). V was cut by 4 bases and J by 7 bases, with 17 bases left in between. The CDR3 runs 13 residues. Germline CDR1 SQVTM, CDR2 ANQGSEA. The CDR3 reads CSVAGSGGGEQYF. CDR3 coding DNA: TGCAGCGTTGCTGGTAGCGGAGGGGGGGAGCAGTACTTC.

The rearrangement links TRBV15 to TRBJ1-1; 7 nucleotides agree with TRBD1. CDR3 length: 15 amino acids. Germline V gene data show CDR1 as LNHNV and CDR2 as YYDKDF (reference sequence). V shed 0 bases and J 4 bases; nucleotides not matched to a gene: 5. The chain's CDR3 is CATSRDPRGGTEAFF. CDR3 sequence (DNA): TGTGCCACCAGCAGAGATCCCAGGGGGGGCACTGAAGCTTTCTTT.

V and J are TRBV5-4 and TRBJ2-1; TRBD2 agrees at 15 bases. After removal of 4 bases from V and 2 bases from J, the junction contained 7 bases not matched to a gene. CDR3 length: 18 amino acids. Per germline, CDR1 SGHNT and CDR2 YYREEE (reference sequence). The CDR3 DNA is TGTGCCAGCAGCCGAGGGGGACTAGCGGGAGGAACCTACAATGAGCAGTTCTTC. Amino acid sequence: CASSRGGLAGGTYNEQFF.

The gene calls are TRBV11-2 and TRBJ2-1, with TRBD2 matching 7 bases. Germline CDR1 SGHAT, CDR2 FQNNGV. The CDR3 covers 15 residues. With V trimmed by 5 bases and J by 2 bases, 6 bases remained unmatched. The CDR3 region is CASSVSSGAYNEQFF. The CDR3, as DNA: TGTGCCAGCAGCGTCTCTAGCGGTGCCTACAATGAGCAGTTCTTC.

The chain uses TRBV4-1 and TRBJ2-3; D remains ambiguous. This CDR3 is built from 13 residues. The V gene's germline CDR1 is MGHRA and CDR2 YSYEKL. Deletions cut 0 bases from V and 5 bases from J, with 6 bases between. The CDR3 region has the DNA TGCGCCAGCAGCCAAGATGATGGAGATACGCAGTATTTT. This codes for CASSQDDGDTQYF.

V gene TRBV25-1 combines with J gene TRBJ2-7, with D tentatively TRBD1 (5 bases). Trimming removed 4 bases at V and 2 bases at J, with 15 bases between. CDR3 size: 15 residues. The V gene's germline CDR1 is MGHDK and CDR2 SYGVNS. CDR3 in amino acids: CASSGPGTGPYEQYF. The CDR3 DNA follows: TGTGCCAGCAGTGGACCCGGTACAGGACCCTACGAGCAGTACTTC.

V is TRBV10-2 and J is TRBJ1-4; 8 bases map to TRBD1. From germline, CDR1 is WSHSY and CDR2 SAAADI. The J segment lost 1 base and the V segment lost 1 base, leaving 11 bases of the junction unmatched. This CDR3 is 19 amino acids long. The CDR3, as DNA: TGCGCCAGCAGTGAGTGGACGACAGGGGAAAGGGGAACTAATGAAAAACTGTTTTTT. Translating gives CASSEWTTGERGTNEKLFF.

The chain couples TRBV2 to TRBJ2-7, with 11 nucleotides matching TRBD2. V was clipped by 8 bases and J by 3 bases; unmatched bases: 9. CDR1 and CDR2 from the germline V gene are SNHLY and FYNNEI. This CDR3 spans 15 amino acids. The CDR3, as DNA: TGTGCCAGCGGTATGACGGGACTAGCGGACTACGAGCAGTACTTC. Translated: CASGMTGLADYEQYF. Full variable domain (remainder filled in from reference TRBV2 and TRBJ2-7): EPEVTQTPSHQVTQMGQEVILRCVPISNHLYFYWYRQILGQKVEFLVSFYNNEISEKSEIFDDQFSVERPDGSNFTLKIRSTKLEDSAMYFCASGMTGLADYEQYFGPGTRLTVT.

The chain is built from TRBV29-1 and TRBJ1-5, with no clear D. There are 11 residues in the CDR3. Per germline, CDR1 SQVTM and CDR2 ANQGSEA. V lost 6 bases and J lost 6, with 9 bases in between. For the CDR3, the DNA is TGCAGCGTCCAAGGACCTCAGCCCCAGCATTTT. As protein: CSVQGPQPQHF.

This rearrangement joins TRBV7-6 to TRBJ1-1; no clear D gene. V dropped 4 bases and J dropped 10 bases, with 13 bases sitting between them. There are 12 residues in the CDR3. Germline-derived CDR1 and CDR2 are SGHVS and FNYEAQ. The CDR3 DNA follows: TGTGCCAGCAGCTCACGGGCCGGAGGAGCTTTCTTT. It translates to CASSSRAGGAFF. Supplemented by reference TRBV7-6 and TRBJ1-1, the full variable domain reads GAGVSQSPRYKVTKRGQDVALRCDPISGHVSLYWYRQALGQGPEFLTYFNYEAQQDKSGLPNDRFSAERPEGSISTLTIQRTEQRDSAMYRCASSSRAGGAFFGQGTRLTVV.

The chain joins TRBV5-1 to TRBJ1-2; 7 bases fit TRBD1. The V segment lost 5 bases and the J segment 0 bases; nucleotides outside the gene matches: 4. The CDR3 has 14 residues. Germline lookup yields CDR1 SGHRS and CDR2 YFSETQ. The CDR3 bases are TGCGCCAGCAGTGGGACAGTCGCTAACTATGGCTACACCTTC. This gives the protein CASSGTVANYGYTF.

The chain carries TRBV18 and TRBJ2-4; possibly TRBD1 or TRBD2 for D (5 bases each). V was trimmed by 0 bases and J by 3 bases, leaving 9 bases between them. Germline V gene lookup returns CDR1 KGHSH and CDR2 LQKENI. The CDR3 has 15 residues. The CDR3 DNA follows: TGTGCCAGCTCACCACCCACGGGGCGCAAAAACATTCAGTACTTC. This translates into CASSPPTGRKNIQYF.

V is TRBV11-2 and J is TRBJ2-1; D perhaps matches TRBD1 (5 bases). V was shortened by 1 base and J by 6 bases, with 19 bases between the two germline ends. Germline CDR1 is SGHAT and CDR2 is FQNNGV. The CDR3 runs to 17 residues. The CDR3 sequence is CASSLGGAIQPRNEQFF. CDR3 DNA sequence: TGTGCCAGCAGCTTAGGTGGGGCTATACAACCCCGCAATGAGCAGTTCTTC.

The genes are TRBV5-1 and TRBJ1-2; D is unclear. This CDR3 contains 15 residues. Looked up from germline, CDR1 is SGHRS and CDR2 is YFSETQ. V was pared by 1 base and J by 2 bases, with 12 bases between. CDR3 coding DNA: TGCGCCAGCAGCTTGTCGTCGGCAGAAAACTATGGCTACACCTTC. This encodes CASSLSSAENYGYTF.

The chain uses TRBV5-4 and TRBJ2-7; TRBD2 agrees at 7 bases. Trimming took 3 bases from V and 6 from J; bases not matched to a gene: 6. CDR1 and CDR2 (germline): SGHNT, YYREEE (reference sequence). The CDR3 is made up of 13 amino acids. The CDR3 spells CASSSPLASEQYF. In nucleotides, the CDR3 is TGTGCCAGCAGCTCGCCACTAGCGTCCGAGCAGTACTTC.

This chain connects TRBV10-1 to TRBJ2-1, with 9 positions matching TRBD2. This CDR3 has 15 amino acids. Germline CDR1 and CDR2: WNHNN and SYGVQD (reference sequence). V was pared by 7 bases and J by 8 bases, with 12 bases of the junction left unmatched. The CDR3 sequence: CASNEAGGPVDEQFF. Written as DNA, the CDR3 is TGCGCCAGCAACGAGGCGGGAGGGCCTGTGGATGAGCAGTTCTTC.

The chain employs TRBV30 and TRBJ2-3, with D possibly being TRBD2 (6 bases). CDR1 GTSNPN and CDR2 SVGIG come from the germline V gene (reference sequence). The CDR3 is made up of 13 amino acids. Trimming stripped 0 bases from V and 4 bases from J, with 8 bases between. CDR3: CAWSVEGPDTQYF. The CDR3 coding sequence is TGTGCCTGGAGTGTGGAGGGTCCAGATACGCAGTATTTT. Complete variable domain (other parts from reference TRBV30 and TRBJ2-3): SQTIHQWPATLVQPVGSPLSLECTVEGTSNPNLYWYRQAAGRGLQLLFYSVGIGQISSEVPQNLSASRPQDRQFILSSKKLLLSDSGFYLCAWSVEGPDTQYFGPGTRLTVL.

The gene calls are TRBV6-6 and TRBJ2-7, with 7 bases lining up with TRBD2. Germline V gene data show CDR1 as MNHNY and CDR2 as SVGAGI (reference sequence). CDR3 length equals 15 residues. V was clipped by 6 bases and J by 6 bases; unmatched bases: 14. CDR3 residues: CASSPLVGGRSEQYF. CDR3 nucleotides: TGTGCCAGCAGCCCCCTGGTGGGAGGGAGGTCCGAGCAGTACTTC.

This clone was counted once. The same CDR3 arises from other DNA sequences in this sample as well. The V and J genes are TRBV5-6 and TRBJ1-2, with D unresolved. V shed 3 bases and J shed 4 bases, with 7 bases lying between them. CDR3 length: 12 residues. Germline CDR1 is SGHDT and CDR2 is YYEEEE. The CDR3 reads CASSSDLYGYTF. The CDR3 DNA follows: TGTGCCAGCAGCTCTGACCTCTATGGCTACACCTTC.

This clone appeared a single time. V gene TRBV6-5 combines with J gene TRBJ2-7; TRBD1 or TRBD2 may be the D gene (6 bases each). Germline CDR1 reads MNHEY; CDR2 reads SVGAGI. This CDR3 contains 14 residues. V was trimmed by 5 bases and J by 3 bases, leaving 14 bases between them. The CDR3 spells CASSPAGQFYEQYF. The CDR3 nucleotides are TGTGCCAGCAGTCCCGCGGGACAATTCTACGAGCAGTACTTC.

This sequence joins TRBV5-4 and TRBJ2-5, with D perhaps being TRBD1 or TRBD2 (5 bases each). With 0 bases removed from V and 5 bases from J, the gap between germline ends came to 17 bases. There are 16 residues in the CDR3. Germline V lookup: CDR1 SGHNT, CDR2 YYREEE (reference sequence). The CDR3 here is CASSLGGGSLFETQYF. The CDR3, as DNA: TGTGCCAGCAGCTTGGGTGGGGGTTCTCTGTTTGAGACCCAGTACTTC.

The chain combines TRBV29-1 with TRBJ2-2, with unresolved D. The CDR3 is made up of 12 amino acids. Germline V CDR1 and CDR2: SQVTM, ANQGSEA. V was trimmed by 7 bases and J by 7 bases, leaving 13 bases between them. The CDR3 DNA reads TGCAGCGCTCCCTGGGATAGCGGGGAGCTGTTTTTT. Translating gives CSAPWDSGELFF.

This sequence joins TRBV10-3 and TRBJ1-5; D is unresolved. The germline V gene encodes CDR1 ENHRY and CDR2 SYGVKD. V dropped 4 bases and J dropped 0 bases, with 7 bases sitting between them. CDR3 size: 14 residues. In nucleotides, the CDR3 is TGTGCCATCAGTGTGTCGGATAGCAATCAGCCCCAGCATTTT. Its translation is CAISVSDSNQPQHF.